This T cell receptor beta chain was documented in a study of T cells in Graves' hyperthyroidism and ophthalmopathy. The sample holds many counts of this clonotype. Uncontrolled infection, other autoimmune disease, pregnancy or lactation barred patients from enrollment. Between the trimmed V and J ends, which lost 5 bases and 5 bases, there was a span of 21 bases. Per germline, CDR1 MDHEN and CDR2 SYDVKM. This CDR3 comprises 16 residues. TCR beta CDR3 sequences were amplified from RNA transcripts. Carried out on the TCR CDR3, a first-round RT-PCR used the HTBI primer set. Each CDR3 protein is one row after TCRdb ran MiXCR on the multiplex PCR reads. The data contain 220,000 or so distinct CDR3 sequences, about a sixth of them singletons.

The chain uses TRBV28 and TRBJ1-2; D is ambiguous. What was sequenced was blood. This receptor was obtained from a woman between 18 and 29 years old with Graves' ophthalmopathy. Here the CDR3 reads CASSPAAGWVRYGYTF. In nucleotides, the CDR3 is TGTGCCAGCAGTCCCGCTGCCGGGTGGGTTAGATATGGCTACACCTTC.